Described below is a single T cell receptor (beta chain) sequence and its context. Its target is not known. The entry originates in a study of OX40 agonist ivuxolimab in advanced cancers. The study's findings and limits: Blood T cells, both CD4+ and CD8+, expanded clonally by week 6 at 0.1 to 3.0 mg/kg.

Assay used: immunoSEQ multiplex PCR; TCRdb lists only in-frame clones, some missing. The table shows fewer than 85,000 clones, with around 80% occurring only once. Source: CD4+ or CD8+ T cells sorted from blood, taken in a trial of the OX40 agonist ivuxolimab. The sequence derives from an adult with an advanced solid tumor such as melanoma, head and neck, liver or kidney cancer.

In DNA, the CDR3 is TGTGCCAGCAGCGGCCCTAGGATGGTCCGTGAGACCCAGTACTTC. Amino acids: CASSGPRMVRETQYF. The chain joins TRBV7-9 to TRBJ2-5; D not certain. There are 15 residues in the CDR3. Germline V gene data show CDR1 as SEHNR and CDR2 as FQNEAQ (reference sequence). V shed 5 bases and J shed 5 bases, with 18 bases lying between them.